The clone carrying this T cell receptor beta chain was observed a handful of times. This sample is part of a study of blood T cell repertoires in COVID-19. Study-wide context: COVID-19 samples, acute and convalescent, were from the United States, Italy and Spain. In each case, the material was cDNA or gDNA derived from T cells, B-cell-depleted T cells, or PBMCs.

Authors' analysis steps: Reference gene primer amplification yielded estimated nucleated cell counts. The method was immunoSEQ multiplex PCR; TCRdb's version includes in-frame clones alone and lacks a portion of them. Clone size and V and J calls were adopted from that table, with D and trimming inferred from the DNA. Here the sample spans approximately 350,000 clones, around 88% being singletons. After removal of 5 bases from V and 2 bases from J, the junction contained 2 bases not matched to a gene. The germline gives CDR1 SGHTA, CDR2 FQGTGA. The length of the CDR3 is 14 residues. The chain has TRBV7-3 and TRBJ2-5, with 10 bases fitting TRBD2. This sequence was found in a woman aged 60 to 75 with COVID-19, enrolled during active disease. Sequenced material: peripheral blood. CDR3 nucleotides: TGTGCCAGCAGCCAGCGGGGGGGACAAGAGACCCAGTACTTC. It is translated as CASSQRGGQETQYF.